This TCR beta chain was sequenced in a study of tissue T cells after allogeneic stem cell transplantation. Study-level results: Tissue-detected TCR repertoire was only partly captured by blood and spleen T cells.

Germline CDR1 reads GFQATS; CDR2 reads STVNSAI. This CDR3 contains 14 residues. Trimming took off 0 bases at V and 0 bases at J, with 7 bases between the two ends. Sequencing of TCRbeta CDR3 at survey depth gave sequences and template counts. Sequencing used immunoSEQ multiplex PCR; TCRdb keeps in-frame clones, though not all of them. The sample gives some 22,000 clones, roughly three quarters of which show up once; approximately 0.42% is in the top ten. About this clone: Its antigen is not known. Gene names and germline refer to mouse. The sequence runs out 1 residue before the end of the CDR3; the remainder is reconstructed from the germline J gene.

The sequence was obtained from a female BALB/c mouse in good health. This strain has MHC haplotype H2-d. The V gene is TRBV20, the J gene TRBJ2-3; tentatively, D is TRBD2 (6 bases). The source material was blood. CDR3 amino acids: CGARDGGSAETLYF. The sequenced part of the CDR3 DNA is TGTGGTGCTAGGGATGGGGGTAGTGCAGAAACGCTGTAT.